Listed below are T cell receptor beta chains from one sample, sequenced in a study of cytomegalovirus exposure and HLA in healthy donors. Repertoires were generated with immunoSEQ multiplex PCR, while TCRdb's copy carries only in-frame clones and drops some. This sample has approximately 150,000 clones; around 75% occur once, and the top ten carry roughly 2%. Sequencing used PBMCs. These receptors came from a human donor in good health. Each CDR3 is given with its conserved first and last residue. A D gene is named only where the DNA matches it firmly. Only part of the rows carry a size: once, few, many, or a class if the clone is expanded.

CDR3 length	clone size	V gene	J gene	D gene	CDR3 protein	CDR3 DNA
16	few	TRBV28	TRBJ1-3	NA	CASSGDIEISGNTIYF	TGTGCCAGCAGCGGGGACATCGAAATCTCTGGAAACACCATATATTTT
14	few	TRBV4-1	TRBJ2-7	NA	CASSQRSPGDEQYF	TGCGCCAGCAGCCAACGATCTCCAGGGGACGAGCAGTACTTC
19	NA	TRBV4-3	TRBJ2-1	TRBD2	CASSQDIAVSGGRYNEQFF	TGCGCCAGCAGCCAAGATATCGCGGTGAGCGGGGGGAGATACAATGAGCAGTTCTTC
14	NA	TRBV13	TRBJ2-5	TRBD2	CASRETSGVETQYF	TGTGCCAGCAGAGAGACTAGCGGGGTGGAGACCCAGTACTTC
15	NA	TRBV5-1	TRBJ2-7	NA	CASSSRDSDYDEQYF	TGCGCCAGCAGCTCGAGGGACTCCGACTACGACGAGCAGTACTTC
13	NA	TRBV5-4	TRBJ1-2	NA	CASSPYRVRGYTF	TGTGCCAGCAGCCCCTACAGGGTGCGCGGCTACACCTTC
13	NA	TRBV27	TRBJ1-4	NA	CASSRGINEKLFF	TGTGCCAGCAGTAGAGGGATTAATGAAAAACTGTTTTTT
18	NA	TRBV5-1	TRBJ2-7	TRBD1	CASSLGRTPGQGSYEQYF	TGCGCCAGCAGCTTGGGCCGAACTCCGGGACAGGGCTCCTACGAGCAGTACTTC
15	NA	TRBV19	TRBJ2-5	TRBD2	CASSITGTSIETQYF	TGTGCCAGTAGTATAACAGGGACTAGCATAGAGACCCAGTACTTC
10	few	TRBV20-1	TRBJ1-1	NA	CSATLPQGPF	TGCAGTGCTACTCTACCGCAGGGTCCTTTT
11	NA	TRBV20-1	TRBJ2-7	NA	CSGWSSYEQYF	TGCAGTGGCTGGAGCTCCTACGAGCAGTACTTC
16	NA	TRBV5-6	TRBJ1-5	TRBD1	CASSSWTGRSNQPQHF	TGTGCCAGCAGCTCCTGGACAGGGAGAAGCAATCAGCCCCAGCATTTT
17	NA	TRBV4-3	TRBJ2-3	TRBD2	CASSQELIAGGFDTQYF	TGCGCCAGCAGCCAAGAGCTTATAGCGGGGGGTTTCGATACGCAGTATTTT
15	NA	TRBV15	TRBJ1-2	NA	CATSREEGLAYGYTF	TGTGCCACCAGCAGAGAGGAGGGTCTGGCCTATGGCTACACCTTC
15	NA	TRBV5-1	TRBJ2-1	TRBD1	CASSLRQGAYNEQFF	TGCGCCAGCAGCTTGAGACAGGGGGCTTACAATGAGCAGTTCTTC
15	NA	TRBV5-6	TRBJ1-5	NA	CASSQTREGKQPQHF	TGTGCCAGCAGCCAAACCAGGGAGGGGAAGCAGCCCCAGCATTTT
14	NA	TRBV9	TRBJ2-1	NA	CASSTRYQDNEQFF	TGTGCCAGCAGCACTCGCTACCAAGACAATGAGCAGTTCTTC
14	NA	TRBV5-1	TRBJ2-5	TRBD2	CASSTRLAQETQYF	TGCGCCAGCAGCACCCGACTAGCTCAAGAGACCCAGTACTTC
13	few	TRBV11-1	TRBJ1-1	NA	CASSFGPRTEAFF	TGTGCCAGCAGCTTTGGCCCCCGTACTGAAGCTTTCTTT
16	NA	TRBV7-9	TRBJ2-1	TRBD2	CASSLVGGGAFNEQFF	TGTGCCAGCAGCTTAGTTGGCGGGGGGGCCTTTAATGAGCAGTTCTTC
18	NA	TRBV4-3	TRBJ2-2	TRBD2	CASSQEISGGRYTGELFF	TGCGCCAGCAGCCAAGAGATTAGCGGGGGGCGGTACACCGGGGAGCTGTTTTTT
14	NA	TRBV6-1	TRBJ1-1	TRBD1	CASNGQGARTEAFF	TGTGCCAGCAATGGACAGGGGGCTAGAACTGAAGCTTTCTTT
16	NA	TRBV10-3	TRBJ1-1	TRBD1	CATQKMTGGGNTEAFF	TGTGCCACGCAAAAGATGACAGGGGGAGGGAACACTGAAGCTTTCTTT
19	NA	TRBV7-2	TRBJ2-6	NA	CASSPTSLVLESGANVLTF	TGTGCCAGCAGCCCAACAAGTCTAGTCTTGGAATCTGGGGCCAACGTCCTGACTTTC
15	few	TRBV4-3	TRBJ1-2	TRBD1	CASSQGQGGSYGYTF	TGCGCCAGCAGCCAGGGACAGGGGGGTAGCTATGGCTACACCTTC
15	NA	TRBV7-8	TRBJ1-1	TRBD1	CASSRRQGGNTEAFF	TGTGCCAGCAGCCGCAGACAGGGGGGGAACACTGAAGCTTTCTTT
16	NA	TRBV27	TRBJ2-3	TRBD2	CASSLLTGGPGDTQYF	TGTGCCAGCAGTTTACTGACGGGGGGGCCGGGAGATACGCAGTATTTT
13	few	TRBV19	TRBJ1-2	NA	CASSTIQGGGYTF	TGTGCCAGTAGTACGATACAGGGTGGCGGCTACACCTTC
14	few	TRBV13	TRBJ1-2	TRBD1	CASSLGTGGYGYTF	TGTGCCAGCAGCTTAGGGACAGGGGGCTATGGCTACACCTTC
16	NA	TRBV2	TRBJ1-1	TRBD1	CASSEGQGFMNTEAFF	TGTGCCAGCAGTGAAGGACAGGGTTTCATGAACACTGAAGCTTTCTTT
15	NA	TRBV6-5	TRBJ2-7	TRBD1	CASSYGDRGGYEQYF	TGTGCCAGCAGTTACGGGGACAGGGGTGGGTACGAGCAGTACTTC
12	once	TRBV10-3	TRBJ1-3	NA	CAISGSGNIIYF	TGTGCCATCTCAGGGTCTGGAAACATCATATATTTT